The TCR beta chain described here comes from a study of blood T cells in healthy people across ages. General study results and limits: Older individuals had lower TCR beta diversity per million T cells (the decline was roughly linear).

A second PCR of roughly 6 to 12 cycles used a sample-barcoded 5' primer and a J-beta primer mix. TCRdb recomputed calls from the 5' RACE reads with MiXCR, one row per CDR3 protein. The sample consists of fewer than 2,000,000 distinct CDR3 sequences, about 35% of them appearing once. About this clonotype itself: Its target is unknown.

Between the trimmed V and J ends, which lost 7 bases and 3 bases, there was a span of 14 bases. This CDR3 contains 13 residues. Germline values: CDR1 SGHRS, CDR2 YFSETQ. The sample consisted of blood. The receptor's source is a woman aged 25 to 39 in good health. The J gene is TRBJ2-7, the V gene TRBV5-1, with D hard to call. As DNA, the CDR3 is TGCGCCAGCGCCCCGGCCCTCCTCTACGAGCAGTACTTC. Translating it yields CASAPALLYEQYF.